The 7 T cell receptor beta chains in this list originate from one sample, sequenced in a study of regulatory T cells in long-lasting Graves disease. Through Arm-PCR of CDR3 regions and iRepertoire HTBI primers, TCR beta libraries were built. TCRdb ran MiXCR on the multiplex PCR reads and lists one entry per CDR3 protein. The sample carries about 540,000 distinct CDR3 sequences, roughly 14% recorded once. Time point here: newly diagnosed GD, antithyroid drugs for less than 3 months. Extracted PBMC RNA gave rise to the TCR library. These data also featured in a second study, about T cells in Graves' hyperthyroidism and ophthalmopathy.

Source: peripheral blood mononuclear cells (PBMCs), taken at new diagnosis, from a patient treated with antithyroid drugs. Receptor source: a man under 40 with Graves disease.

There are many counts of this clonotype. The V and J genes are TRBV5-1 and TRBJ2-7, with a tentative D call TRBD2 (6 bases). Germline CDR1 reads SGHRS; CDR2 reads YFSETQ. V gave up 0 bases and J gave up 3 bases, with 34 bases separating them. This CDR3 comprises 22 residues. For the CDR3, the DNA is TGCGCCAGCAGCTTGGTGGACAAGTCCCAGCCGAGTGGGAGGTCGCATCTCTACGAGCAGTACTTC. Amino acids: CASSLVDKSQPSGRSHLYEQYF.

J is TRBJ1-4 and V is TRBV6-1; the D gene is possibly TRBD1 (5 bases). Deletions cut 6 bases from V and 0 bases from J, with 14 bases between. The CDR3 sequence is 16 residues long. Germline-derived CDR1 and CDR2 are MNHNS and SASEGT. CDR3 sequence: CASSELAGPTNEKLFF. Written as DNA, the CDR3 is TGTGCCAGCAGCGAGCTGGCAGGGCCAACTAATGAAAAACTGTTTTTT.

This clonotype showed up many times. The J gene is TRBJ2-6, the V gene TRBV10-1, with D hard to call. Germline loops: CDR1 WNHNN, CDR2 SYGVQD (reference sequence). V lost 8 bases, J lost 4 bases, and 12 bases lay in between. There are 14 residues in the CDR3. The DNA of the CDR3 is TGCGCCAGCTCACGGGCCGAAGGGGCCAACGTCCTGACTTTC. Residues: CASSRAEGANVLTF.

This clonotype was seen ten or more times. The rearrangement uses TRBV6-1 and TRBJ1-5, with TRBD1 as a possible D gene (5 bases). The CDR3 is 13 amino acids. With 6 bases removed from V and 4 bases from J, the gap between germline ends came to 10 bases. Germline loops: CDR1 MNHNS, CDR2 SASEGT. The CDR3 spells CASRSGTNQPQHF. The CDR3 region has the DNA TGTGCCAGCAGATCGGGGACTAATCAGCCCCAGCATTTT.

The table lists this clonotype with many counts. The chain uses TRBV2 and TRBJ2-1; 10 bases are shared with TRBD2. V dropped 5 bases and J dropped 2; count of bases not matched to a gene: 9. The CDR3 loop spans 17 amino acids. From germline, CDR1 is SNHLY and CDR2 FYNNEI. DNA for the CDR3: TGTGCCAGCAGTACCAGCGGGAGGGTTCGGGCCTACAATGAGCAGTTCTTC. It specifies CASSTSGRVRAYNEQFF. The full variable domain, its missing parts supplied by reference TRBV2 and TRBJ2-1, is EPEVTQTPSHQVTQMGQEVILRCVPISNHLYFYWYRQILGQKVEFLVSFYNNEISEKSEIFDDQFSVERPDGSNFTLKIRSTKLEDSAMYFCASSTSGRVRAYNEQFFGPGTRLTVL.

This clonotype has more than one count but fewer than ten. The chain is built from TRBV7-8 and TRBJ2-7, with a possible D match to TRBD2 (6 bases). The CDR3 extends over 17 amino acids. Germline V gene sequence: CDR1 SGHVS, CDR2 FQNEAQ. The V end was cut by 0 bases, the J end by 6 bases, with 21 bases between. The CDR3 loop reads CASSLASRGLFRSEQYF. The CDR3 DNA follows: TGTGCCAGCAGCTTAGCTTCGAGGGGACTTTTCCGTAGCGAGCAGTACTTC.

This clonotype was recorded at least ten times. J is TRBJ1-2 and V is TRBV20-1; tentative D call: TRBD1 (6 bases). There are 10 residues in the CDR3. From germline, CDR1 is DFQATT and CDR2 SNEGSKA (reference sequence). V lost 6 bases and J 8 bases, leaving 10 bases between the germline ends. CDR3: CSARQDGYTF. CDR3 nucleotide sequence: TGCAGTGCCAGACAGGACGGCTACACCTTC.